This passage covers 25 T cell receptor beta chains from one sample sequenced in a study of shared clonotypes between healthy human individuals. Sequenced by immunoSEQ multiplex PCR; TCRdb stores in-frame clones only, minus some. The table lists more than 900,000 clones, around three quarters of them singletons. The specimen sequenced was memory CD4+ T cells from PBMCs. Subset given: CD45RA-negative fraction. The origin of the receptors is a man between 18 and 35 years old in good health. Some clones in this sample may be carry-over from other donors' samples.

This clone appeared a single time. The genes are TRBV2 and TRBJ2-5; the match to TRBD1 covers 8 bases. The CDR3 consists of 15 residues. Germline V gives CDR1 SNHLY, CDR2 FYNNEI. The trim removed 5 bases at V and 4 bases at J, leaving 9 bases unmatched. The CDR3 region is CASSQSRTGRETQYF. Written as DNA, the CDR3 is TGTGCCAGCAGTCAGAGCCGGACAGGGAGAGAGACCCAGTACTTC.

In nucleotides, the CDR3 is TGTGCCAGCAGTTTCAGGGGCTTTCGGTACGGTCAGCCCCAGCATTTT. This gives the protein CASSFRGFRYGQPQHF. The chain joins TRBV28 to TRBJ1-5; D may be TRBD1 (6 bases). The CDR3 totals 16 residues. V lost 3 bases to trimming and J lost 6 bases, with 18 bases between them. CDR1 MDHEN and CDR2 SYDVKM come from the germline V gene. Full variable domain (rest looked up from reference TRBV28 and TRBJ1-5): DVKVTQSSRYLVKRTGEKVFLECVQDMDHENMFWYRQDPGLGLRLIYFSYDVKMKEKGDIPEGYSVSREKKERFSLILESASTNQTSMYLCASSFRGFRYGQPQHFGDGTRLSIL.

The CDR3 here is CASSADRVYGYTF. CDR3 bases: TGTGCCAGCAGCGCGGACAGGGTTTATGGCTACACCTTC. V gene TRBV11-2 combines with J gene TRBJ1-2; 8 nucleotides line up with TRBD1. The junction had 4 bases not matched to a gene; V was cut back by 5 bases and J by 5 bases. Per the germline V gene, CDR1 is SGHAT and CDR2 is FQNNGV. The CDR3 runs to 13 residues.

The chain carries TRBV7-2 and TRBJ1-1, with D hard to call. The ends were cut back, 2 bases at V and 2 bases at J, with 9 bases in the middle. CDR3 length: 14 residues. CDR1 SGHTA and CDR2 FQGNSA come from the germline V gene. The CDR3 DNA reads as TGTGCCAGCAGCTTACTGGCGAGAAACACTGAAGCTTTCTTT. Residues: CASSLLARNTEAFF.

The chain recombines TRBV6-5 with TRBJ2-7, with 9 bases lining up with TRBD1. V gave up 5 bases and J gave up 3 bases; unmatched junction bases: 5. Germline loops: CDR1 MNHEY, CDR2 SVGAGI. The CDR3 covers 14 residues. The CDR3 is CASSRVGQGYEQYF. CDR3 coding DNA: TGTGCCAGCAGTAGAGTGGGACAGGGCTACGAGCAGTACTTC.

This clone was picked up a small number of times. The rearrangement joins TRBV10-1 to TRBJ2-1; no clear D. Trimming left V 3 bases short and J 4 bases short, with 13 bases between. The germline CDR1 and CDR2 sequences are WNHNN and SYGVQD (reference sequence). The CDR3 sequence is 15 residues long. In DNA form, the CDR3 reads TGCGCCAGCAGTGATCCCCGAATCGGGTACAATGAGCAGTTCTTC. This sequence encodes CASSDPRIGYNEQFF.

The genes are TRBV7-3 and TRBJ2-1; 11 bases map to TRBD2. With V trimmed by 5 bases and J by 9 bases, 12 bases remained unmatched. The CDR3 extends over 16 amino acids. The germline V gene encodes CDR1 SGHTA and CDR2 FQGTGA. DNA of the CDR3: TGTGCCAGCAGCCCAATGCGGCTAGCGGGAGGAACTGAGCAGTTCTTC. Amino acid sequence: CASSPMRLAGGTEQFF. The whole variable domain, remainder taken from reference TRBV7-3 and TRBJ2-1, is GAGVSQTPSNKVTEKGKYVELRCDPISGHTALYWYRQSLGQGPEFLIYFQGTGAADDSGLPNDRFFAVRPEGSVSTLKIQRTERGDSAVYLCASSPMRLAGGTEQFFGPGTRLTVL.

J is TRBJ2-7 and V is TRBV5-1; D ambiguous. The CDR3 loop spans 15 amino acids. Deletions cut 5 bases from V and 0 bases from J, with 15 bases between. CDR1 is SGHRS, CDR2 YFSETQ, per germline. For the CDR3, the DNA is TGCGCCAGCAGGTTTTTGCAGTTCAGCTCCTACGAGCAGTACTTC. Protein product: CASRFLQFSSYEQYF.

To note about this clone: This sample also contains other DNA sequences that code for the same CDR3. The CDR3 loop is CASSLDPGAGELFF. The CDR3 DNA reads TGCGCCAGCAGCCTGGATCCGGGGGCCGGGGAGCTGTTTTTT. This chain links TRBV5-1 with TRBJ2-2, with a tentative D call TRBD2 (6 bases). Trimming pared 4 bases from V and 6 bases from J, leaving 13 bases between. Germline V gene lookup returns CDR1 SGHRS and CDR2 YFSETQ. CDR3 length: 14 amino acids.

This rearrangement joins TRBV7-3 to TRBJ2-2; 9 nucleotides match TRBD1. The CDR3 runs 16 residues. Trimming cost V 2 bases and J 4 bases; bases outside gene matches: 5. The germline V gene encodes CDR1 SGHTA and CDR2 FQGTGA. CDR3 residues: CASSLFGQGSTGELFF. The CDR3 coding sequence is TGTGCCAGCAGCTTATTCGGACAGGGGAGCACCGGGGAGCTGTTTTTT.

In the case of this clone: A read error is likely here: a far larger clone is one base away. In the same sample, other DNA sequences code for this CDR3. V and J are TRBV30 and TRBJ2-7, with D hard to call. CDR1 is GTSNPN, CDR2 SVGIG, per germline (reference sequence). V was cut by 0 bases and J by 3 bases, with 6 bases left in between. The CDR3 is 12 residues long. The CDR3 reads CAWSVPDYEQYF. The CDR3 bases are TGTGCCTGGAGTGTGCCCGACTACGAGCAGTACTTC. The whole variable domain, filled in from reference TRBV30 and TRBJ2-7, reads SQTIHQWPATLVQPVGSPLSLECTVEGTSNPNLYWYRQAAGRGLQLLFYSVGIGQISSEVPQNLSASRPQDRQFILSSKKLLLSDSGFYLCAWSVPDYEQYFGPGTRLTVT.

This CDR3 reads CASSLRRGLTEAFF. Here the CDR3 DNA reads TGTGCCAGCAGCTTAAGACGGGGGCTCACTGAAGCTTTCTTT. This chain links TRBV13 with TRBJ1-1; D might be TRBD1 (6 bases). Germline V gene sequence: CDR1 PRHDT, CDR2 FYEKMQ (reference sequence). This CDR3 comprises 14 residues. Deletions cut 2 bases from V and 4 bases from J, with 11 bases between.

About this clone: Sequence at one end of the junction differs from germline and may be a read error. The CDR3 nucleotides are TGCAGCGTTCAGGGGGGACAGGGCAACACCGTGGAGCTGTTTTTT. It translates to CSVQGGQGNTVELFF. The V and J genes are TRBV29-1 and TRBJ2-2; 9 nucleotides align to TRBD1. Germline V CDR1 and CDR2: SQVTM, ANQGSEA. The CDR3 runs to 15 residues.

The J gene is TRBJ2-2, the V gene TRBV7-2; D tentatively reads TRBD1 or TRBD2 (5 bases each). Germline V CDR1 and CDR2: SGHTA, FQGNSA. The CDR3 length is 12 residues. The V and J ends lost 3 bases and 14 bases respectively, with 13 bases between them. The CDR3 DNA reads TGTGCCAGCAGCTTCTTAACCGGGACCCTGTTTTTT. The encoded protein is CASSFLTGTLFF.

Comment on this clone: A much larger clone differs from this one at a single base, so this may be a read error. The gene calls are TRBV9 and TRBJ1-3; D is undetermined. Trimming removed 4 bases from V and 0 bases from J, with 8 bases in between. CDR1 SGDLS and CDR2 YYNGEE come from the germline V gene. CDR3 size: 14 residues. The CDR3 loop reads CASSSQSSGNTIYF. In DNA, the CDR3 is TGTGCCAGCAGCTCACAGTCCTCTGGAAACACCATATATTTT.

Concerning this clone: Other DNA sequences within the sample encode an identical CDR3. The gene calls are TRBV5-1 and TRBJ1-5; D is uncertain. V lost 0 bases to trimming and J lost 4 bases, with 5 bases between them. This CDR3 contains 13 residues. Germline CDR1 reads SGHRS; CDR2 reads YFSETQ. CDR3 sequence: CASSLGRNQPQHF. CDR3 DNA: TGCGCCAGCAGCTTGGGTAGAAATCAGCCCCAGCATTTT.

J is TRBJ2-2 and V is TRBV5-4, with TRBD1 identical over 10 bases. With V trimmed by 4 bases and J by 1 base, 1 base remained unmatched. The germline V gene encodes CDR1 SGHNT and CDR2 YYREEE (reference sequence). The CDR3 has 15 amino acids. The CDR3 region has the DNA TGTGCCAGCAGCCGGACAGGGGGGAACACCGGGGAGCTGTTTTTT. It yields the protein CASSRTGGNTGELFF.

The gene calls are TRBV5-4 and TRBJ1-1; 7 nucleotides line up with TRBD1. The germline V gene has CDR1 SGHNT and CDR2 YYREEE (reference sequence). This CDR3 has 14 amino acids. V lost 3 bases, J lost 5 bases, and 7 bases stayed unmatched. CDR3 sequence (DNA): TGTGCCAGCAGCTGGGGGACAGAGGGGACTGAAGCTTTCTTT. It yields the protein CASSWGTEGTEAFF.

This clone was counted once. This sequence joins TRBV13 and TRBJ2-5; no reliable D call. Germline CDR1 is PRHDT and CDR2 is FYEKMQ (reference sequence). The CDR3 is made up of 13 amino acids. The V end lost 1 base, the J end lost 2 bases, and 5 bases lay between the germline ends. CDR3 sequence: CASSLDRQETQYF. DNA of the CDR3: TGTGCCAGCAGCTTAGACAGACAAGAGACCCAGTACTTC.

This clone was detected once. The V gene is TRBV11-2, the J gene TRBJ1-4; 7 bases agree with TRBD1. With V trimmed by 5 bases and J by 12 bases, 15 bases remained unmatched. This CDR3 has 15 residues. Germline V gene data show CDR1 as SGHAT and CDR2 as FQNNGV. CDR3 coding DNA: TGTGCCAGCAGCCCACTGACAGGGCTTGTGAATCAACTGTTTTTT. Translating gives CASSPLTGLVNQLFF.

The V call is TRBV4-2, the J call TRBJ2-1, with TRBD2 matching 7 bases. CDR3 length equals 16 residues. With V trimmed by 5 bases and J by 9 bases, 16 bases remained unmatched. In germline, CDR1 is LGHNA, CDR2 YNFKEQ. The CDR3: CASSTRGGMDFGEQFF. CDR3 in DNA: TGTGCCAGCAGCACCCGGGGAGGGATGGATTTCGGTGAGCAGTTCTTC.

CDR3 sequence reads: CASSLAGIAGTYEQYF. Here the CDR3 DNA reads TGCGCCAGCAGCTTGGCCGGGATAGCGGGTACCTACGAGCAGTACTTC. This chain uses TRBV5-1 with TRBJ2-7; TRBD2 matches 7 bases. Germline V lookup: CDR1 SGHRS, CDR2 YFSETQ. Unmatched junction bases numbered 8, after V lost 0 bases and J lost 2 bases. CDR3 length equals 16 residues.

The genes are TRBV2 and TRBJ1-2, with D possibly TRBD1 on 6 matching bases. Germline V gene sequence: CDR1 SNHLY, CDR2 FYNNEI. The V end was cut by 11 bases, the J end by 8 bases, with 15 bases between. This CDR3 has 11 residues. The CDR3 loop reads CAVNPGAGYTF. In DNA, the CDR3 is TGTGCCGTCAACCCAGGGGCGGGCTACACCTTC.

The chain joins TRBV7-9 to TRBJ2-5, with TRBD1 as a possible D gene (5 bases). Germline CDR1 reads SEHNR; CDR2 reads FQNEAQ (reference sequence). The length of the CDR3 is 14 residues. Trimming shortened V by 5 bases and J by 4 bases, and 14 bases separated the two germline ends. The CDR3 spells CASSRISGLETQYF. The DNA for the CDR3 is TGTGCCAGCAGCCGAATTTCAGGGTTAGAGACCCAGTACTTC.

Worth noting for this clone: This sample also contains other DNA sequences that code for the same CDR3. The CDR3 DNA reads TGCGCCAGCAGCTTGGGAACGGGAGGCAATCAGCCCCAGCATTTT. Protein sequence: CASSLGTGGNQPQHF. The chain combines TRBV5-1 with TRBJ1-5; D call uncertain. Germline CDR1 and CDR2: SGHRS and YFSETQ. This CDR3 has 15 residues. Trimming left V 0 bases short and J 2 bases short, with 9 bases between.